A single sample is the source of the 20 T cell receptor beta chains below, sequenced in a study of T-cell reconstitution after alpha-beta-depleted transplantation in children. Molecular barcoding with unique molecular identifiers was used for the TCRbeta library. Each CDR3 protein is one row after TCRdb ran MiXCR on the PCR reads. The sample has some 600,000 distinct CDR3 sequences, 10% to 15% seen once. Sequencing used PBMCs, mostly from graft donor cells, obtained 360 days after TCRalphabeta/CD19-depleted stem cell transplant. The receptors derive from a male patient younger than 18 who had a stem cell transplant for acute myeloid leukemia, so the T cells may come from the graft donor.

In this sample, this clonotype turned up a few times. The rearrangement joins TRBV9 to TRBJ2-3; tentative D call: TRBD2 (5 bases). V lost 0 bases, J lost 0 bases, and 11 bases lay in between. Germline loops: CDR1 SGDLS, CDR2 YYNGEE. The CDR3 loop spans 16 amino acids. The CDR3 here is CASSVGASSSTDTQYF. The CDR3 region has the DNA TGTGCCAGCAGCGTAGGGGCTAGCTCTAGCACAGATACGCAGTATTTT.

This clonotype was recorded at least ten times. V usage is TRBV28 and J usage is TRBJ2-7; D is ambiguous. The V and J ends lost 10 bases and 4 bases respectively, with 14 bases between them. This CDR3 has 12 residues. Per germline, CDR1 MDHEN and CDR2 SYDVKM. The CDR3 sequence is CATEFTPYEQYF. In nucleotides, the CDR3 is TGTGCCACCGAATTTACCCCGTACGAGCAGTACTTC. Full variable domain (remainder filled in from reference TRBV28 and TRBJ2-7): DVKVTQSSRYLVKRTGEKVFLECVQDMDHENMFWYRQDPGLGLRLIYFSYDVKMKEKGDIPEGYSVSREKKERFSLILESASTNQTSMYLCATEFTPYEQYFGPGTRLTVT.

V gene TRBV28 combines with J gene TRBJ2-1, with TRBD1 matching 10 bases. Germline values: CDR1 MDHEN, CDR2 SYDVKM. This CDR3 spans 16 amino acids. J gave up 4 bases and V 1 base, and 4 bases lay outside the gene matches. The CDR3 coding sequence is TGTGCCAGCAGTTTATATTTGGGACAGGGGTACAATGAGCAGTTCTTC. Its protein product is CASSLYLGQGYNEQFF.

V usage is TRBV4-2 and J usage is TRBJ2-5; 12 nucleotides agree with TRBD2. There are 15 residues in the CDR3. The trim removed 1 base at V and 4 bases at J, leaving 1 base unmatched. CDR1 and CDR2 (germline): LGHNA, YNFKEQ. Here the CDR3 reads CASSQVTSGRETQYF. The CDR3 DNA follows: TGTGCCAGCAGCCAAGTGACTAGCGGGAGAGAGACCCAGTACTTC.

The CDR3 loop is CSVARQGAPYEQYF. DNA of the CDR3: TGCAGCGTTGCCCGGCAGGGGGCACCCTACGAGCAGTACTTC. V and J are TRBV29-1 and TRBJ2-7, with 8 positions matching TRBD1. The V gene end was trimmed by 4 bases and the J gene end by 2 bases; junction bases not matched to a gene: 7. There are 14 residues in the CDR3. The germline V gene has CDR1 SQVTM and CDR2 ANQGSEA.

This chain links TRBV28 with TRBJ2-7; D perhaps matches TRBD2 (7 bases). Germline V gene sequence: CDR1 MDHEN, CDR2 SYDVKM. The CDR3 sequence is 16 residues long. The V end lost 3 bases, the J end lost 3 bases, and 18 bases lay between the germline ends. CDR3 protein: CASSLGGTLVGYEQYF. The DNA for the CDR3 is TGTGCCAGCAGTTTGGGGGGGACACTTGTAGGCTACGAGCAGTACTTC.

This clonotype was counted ten times or more. The V call is TRBV3-1, the J call TRBJ2-3; D gene uncertain. This CDR3 comprises 16 residues. Germline-derived CDR1 and CDR2 are LGHDT and YNNKEL (reference sequence). The ends were cut back, 4 bases at V and 2 bases at J, with 16 bases in the middle. This CDR3 reads CASSLSPLGPTDTQYF. CDR3 sequence (DNA): TGTGCCAGCAGCCTTTCACCTTTAGGACCCACAGATACGCAGTATTTT.

This clonotype was recorded many times. This rearrangement joins TRBV29-1 to TRBJ2-1; D remains ambiguous. The CDR3 runs to 11 residues. Germline V gives CDR1 SQVTM, CDR2 ANQGSEA. Trimming cost V 7 bases and J 10 bases, with 14 bases left between them. The CDR3 here is CSAPHSREQFF. DNA for the CDR3: TGCAGCGCTCCCCACAGCAGGGAGCAGTTCTTC.

This clonotype was observed a few times. V gene TRBV29-1 combines with J gene TRBJ2-7, with TRBD1 matching 8 bases. Germline V gene sequence: CDR1 SQVTM, CDR2 ANQGSEA. V dropped 6 bases and J dropped 0; count of bases not matched to a gene: 10. The CDR3 is 15 residues long. The chain's CDR3 is CSVRDRRKSSYEQYF. CDR3 DNA: TGCAGCGTGCGGGACAGGCGGAAGAGCTCCTACGAGCAGTACTTC.

This clonotype turned up a few times. This chain links TRBV10-3 with TRBJ1-4, with a possible D match to TRBD1 (5 bases). The CDR3 contains 14 residues. Germline CDR1 ENHRY, CDR2 SYGVKD. Between the trimmed V and J ends, which lost 3 bases and 8 bases, there was a span of 13 bases. CDR3 DNA: TGTGCCATCAGTGAAATGCCAGGGCTCGAAAAACTGTTTTTT. Its protein is CAISEMPGLEKLFF.

The rearrangement links TRBV20-1 to TRBJ2-3, with a tentative D call TRBD2 (6 bases). The V gene's germline CDR1 is DFQATT and CDR2 SNEGSKA (reference sequence). CDR3 length: 11 residues. DNA for the CDR3: TGCGTGGGGACCGGGGGAGATACGCAGTATTTT. It encodes CVGTGGDTQYF.

In this sample, this clonotype turned up many times. This rearrangement joins TRBV7-2 to TRBJ2-1; 9 bases align to TRBD2. The J segment lost 8 bases and the V segment lost 3 bases, leaving 8 bases of the junction unmatched. Germline V gene lookup returns CDR1 SGHTA and CDR2 FQGNSA. This CDR3 region has 15 residues. CDR3 nucleotide sequence: TGTGCCAGCAGCTTGGGCGGGAGGGCCGCGGATGAGCAGTTCTTC. It is translated as CASSLGGRAADEQFF.

CDR3: CASSPPGPPYNEQFF. Written as DNA, the CDR3 is TGTGCCAGCTCACCACCGGGGCCACCCTACAATGAGCAGTTCTTC. This chain connects TRBV18 to TRBJ2-1; perhaps TRBD1 as D (5 bases). The CDR3 covers 15 residues. Trimming took off 0 bases at V and 2 bases at J, with 8 bases between the two ends. The germline V gene has CDR1 KGHSH and CDR2 LQKENI.

This clonotype was observed a few times. The chain couples TRBV15 to TRBJ2-1; 12 bases match TRBD2. This CDR3 comprises 16 residues. J lost 2 bases, V lost 2 bases, and 1 base had no gene match. Germline CDR1 and CDR2: LNHNV and YYDKDF (reference sequence). CDR3 region: CATSRTSGRPYNEQFF. In DNA form, the CDR3 reads TGTGCCACCAGCAGAACTAGCGGGAGGCCCTACAATGAGCAGTTCTTC.

V gene TRBV7-6 combines with J gene TRBJ1-6; D ambiguous. CDR1 SGHVS and CDR2 FNYEAQ come from the germline V gene. Deletions cut 5 bases from V and 1 base from J, with 15 bases between. The CDR3 runs 17 residues. The CDR3 here is CASSRGPGQSYNSPLHF. In DNA form, the CDR3 reads TGTGCCAGCAGCCGCGGCCCCGGGCAGTCCTATAATTCACCCCTCCACTTT. Using reference TRBV7-6 and TRBJ1-6 for the parts outside the CDR3, the full variable domain is GAGVSQSPRYKVTKRGQDVALRCDPISGHVSLYWYRQALGQGPEFLTYFNYEAQQDKSGLPNDRFSAERPEGSISTLTIQRTEQRDSAMYRCASSRGPGQSYNSPLHFGNGTRLTVT.

This clonotype was picked up many times. The rearrangement joins TRBV29-1 to TRBJ2-1; TRBD2 is a possible D gene (7 bases). V lost 2 bases and J 1 base, leaving 18 bases between the germline ends. This CDR3 is 17 amino acids long. Germline values: CDR1 SQVTM, CDR2 ANQGSEA. CDR3 protein: CSVEILGRGASYNEQFF. The CDR3 DNA is TGCAGCGTTGAAATTCTCGGACGGGGGGCGTCCTACAATGAGCAGTTCTTC.

The chain is built from TRBV27 and TRBJ2-1, with D tentatively TRBD2 (5 bases). This CDR3 comprises 17 residues. The V and J ends lost 5 bases and 0 bases respectively, with 17 bases between them. Germline loops: CDR1 MNHEY, CDR2 SMNVEV (reference sequence). Here the CDR3 reads CASSPAKTGSSYNEQFF. CDR3 bases: TGTGCCAGCAGTCCGGCTAAGACTGGGAGCTCCTACAATGAGCAGTTCTTC.

This clonotype was observed a handful of times. This CDR3 is CASSEDNTGELFF. CDR3 nucleotides: TGTGCCAGCAGCGAGGACAATACCGGGGAGCTGTTTTTT. The chain recombines TRBV7-8 with TRBJ2-2; possible D gene TRBD1, 5 bases. CDR1 is SGHVS, CDR2 FQNEAQ, per germline. Trimming took 5 bases from V and 5 from J, leaving 9 bases between them. The CDR3 has 13 residues.

There are a few counts of this clonotype. The V and J genes are TRBV29-1 and TRBJ1-2; no clear D gene. Germline V gene lookup returns CDR1 SQVTM and CDR2 ANQGSEA. CDR3 length: 9 residues. V gave up 4 bases and J gave up 7 bases, with 4 bases separating them. This CDR3 reads CSVGVGYTF. The CDR3 bases are TGCAGCGTTGGGGTTGGCTACACCTTC.

The chain recombines TRBV20-1 with TRBJ2-1, with D hard to call. The CDR3 runs to 15 residues. V was pared by 2 bases and J by 6 bases, with 17 bases between. Per germline, CDR1 DFQATT and CDR2 SNEGSKA (reference sequence). CDR3 sequence: CSARTDSISPNEQFF. CDR3 nucleotides: TGCAGTGCTAGAACCGACTCTATAAGTCCCAATGAGCAGTTCTTC.